This TCR beta chain stems from a study of OX40 agonist ivuxolimab in advanced cancers. Regarding the research as a whole: Ivuxolimab, which targeted the costimulatory receptor OX40 (CD134), was an agonistic, fully human IgG2 monoclonal antibody. The point of sequencing TCRbeta in the periphery was to test whether ivuxolimab changed TCR sequence diversity and drove clonal T-cell expansion. Intravenous ivuxolimab was administered to patients every 2 weeks at six dose levels: 0.01, 0.1, 0.3, 1.5, 3 and 10 mg/kg. Patients were allowed to have had prior anti-PD-1, anti-PD-L1 or anti-CTLA-4 therapy, and 40% to 45% of the dose-escalation patients had been treated with checkpoint inhibitors. Of the roughly 54 dose-escalation patients, hepatocellular carcinoma was present in approximately 20, melanoma in some 15, renal cell carcinoma in 9 and head and neck cancer in 9. The paper reports the monotherapy dose-escalation portion (N ≈ 50 patients) of the phase I ivuxolimab trial. Three dose-escalation patients achieved partial responses, one with hepatocellular carcinoma and two with cutaneous melanoma. The dose-escalation cohort was almost 85% male with a mean age of around 62 years, ranging from roughly 20 to 80.

Study-level results and caveats: Low levels of normalized T-cell clonal expansion were also seen in some patients who did not respond. After ivuxolimab, expanded clones were on average more numerous among CD8+ T cells than among CD4+ T cells. At doses from 0.1 to 3.0 mg/kg, clonal expansion was seen in both CD4+ and CD8+ blood T cells between baseline and week 6. In partial responders in the 0.1-3.0 mg/kg groups, normalized peripheral clonal expansion was found to be among the lowest, especially among CD8+ T cells. Antigen specificity was not determined for the clonally expanded peripheral T cells.

Patients with autoimmune disease history or receiving systemic immunosuppression were excluded from the trial. In every dose cohort, peripheral blood was drawn for TCR sequencing at baseline, cycle 4 day 1, and cycle 7 day 1. Samples were obtained from an open-label, multicenter, first-in-human phase I dose-escalation trial of ivuxolimab. The trial enrolled adults with locally advanced or metastatic head and neck squamous cell, hepatocellular, melanoma or renal cell carcinoma. Before TCR sequencing, CD4+ and CD8+ T cells were separately sorted from peripheral blood. As concerns this clone: Its antigen is currently not known. No base quality information exists; no much larger clone differs at one position.

CDR1 and CDR2 (LNHDA, SQIVND) derive from the germline V gene (reference sequence). Trimming accounts for 5 bases at V and 8 bases at J, while the number of junction bases matched to no gene is 7. The CDR3, from cysteine to phenylalanine, totals 14 residues. Just the 42-base CDR3 DNA is kept, in frame starting at base 1. For sequencing of the TCRbeta CDR3 region, genomic DNA was extracted from the sorted cells. TCRbeta CDR3 regions were sequenced using the immunoSEQ Assay. TCRdb carries this immuneACCESS record with in-frame sequences only. Its versions omit some clonotypes, under half of them owing to an unresolved V gene in the studies checked, with the rest unexplained. The sample profile shows 60,000 to 65,000 clones; approximately 90% of them were found once. The ten top clones hold under 0.45% of the sample.

The receptor's source is an adult with an advanced solid tumor such as melanoma, head and neck, liver or kidney cancer. Material: CD4+ or CD8+ T cells sorted from blood, obtained in a trial of the OX40 agonist ivuxolimab. The sequence links TRBV19 to TRBJ1-2; the junction holds 11 bases that match TRBD1. CDR3 sequence: CASSVGQGANGYTF. The nucleotide sequence reads TGTGCCAGTAGTGTTGGACAGGGGGCAAACGGCTACACCTTC.